This TCR beta chain was obtained from a study of long-term antiretroviral therapy in people with HIV. Investigators performed immunoSEQ version v3.0 at survey level. TCRdb's table, derived via immunoSEQ multiplex PCR, lists solely in-frame clones and lacks some. The profile shows some 22,000 clones, about four fifths of them singletons. The material sequenced was unsorted PBMCs, taken at the start of antiretroviral therapy. This receptor was identified in a man aged 50 or older with HIV.

The CDR3 DNA follows: TGTGCCAGCAGCTTAGCGGGCCAGAGCAATGAGCAGTTCTTC. Translating it yields CASSLAGQSNEQFF. The chain is built from TRBV7-2 and TRBJ2-1, with D unresolved. Germline CDR1 is SGHTA and CDR2 is FQGNSA. The CDR3 loop spans 14 amino acids. V was pared by 0 bases and J by 6 bases, with 9 bases between.